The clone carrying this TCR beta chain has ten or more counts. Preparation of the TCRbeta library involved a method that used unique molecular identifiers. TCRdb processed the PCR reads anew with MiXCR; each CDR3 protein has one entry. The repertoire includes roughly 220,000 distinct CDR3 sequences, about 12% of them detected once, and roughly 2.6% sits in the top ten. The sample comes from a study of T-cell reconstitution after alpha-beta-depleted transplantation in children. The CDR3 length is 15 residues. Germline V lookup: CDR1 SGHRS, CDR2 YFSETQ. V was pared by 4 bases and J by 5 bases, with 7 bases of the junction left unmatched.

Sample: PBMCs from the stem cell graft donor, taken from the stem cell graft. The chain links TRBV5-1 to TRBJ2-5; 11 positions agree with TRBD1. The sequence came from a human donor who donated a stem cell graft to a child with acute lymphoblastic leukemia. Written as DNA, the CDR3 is TGCGCCAGCAGCCCGGACAGGGGGCATAAGGAGACCCAGTACTTC. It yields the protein CASSPDRGHKETQYF.